This T cell receptor (beta chain) was documented in a study of human T cells and chemical hapten exposure. Study-level points and caveats: Against controls, expanded TCRs gave rise to significantly more large CDR3 similarity clusters. Sensitization with DPC brought no change to TCRs above 1 in 1000 in frequency.

A word on this clonotype: The antigen is unknown.

The CDR3 has 15 amino acids. With V trimmed by 2 bases and J by 7 bases, 10 bases remained unmatched. Germline V CDR1 and CDR2: MNHEY, SMNVEV (reference sequence). Time point of the sample: pre-sensitization, week 0. Treatment defined: therapeutic diphenylcyclopropenone sensitization with weekly scalp DPC. Individual cDNA molecules each carried unique molecular identifiers attached by the library. Methods used by the authors: TCRs per sample had a median of around 98,000 and ranged from roughly 20,000 to 700,000. Each CDR3 protein gets one entry after TCRdb re-called the RACE reads with MiXCR. V and J calls and clone size were set by TCRdb, not the authors. The data hold approximately 260,000 distinct CDR3 sequences, with around 9.3% observed a single time.

The sequence derives from a woman between 40 and 55 years old with alopecia areata. Some clones in this sample may be carry-over from other donors' samples. The chain carries TRBV27 and TRBJ2-7, with 8 bases matching TRBD2. The starting material was whole blood, obtained in connection with sensitization to the hapten diphenylcyclopropenone (DPC). Here the CDR3 DNA reads TGTGCCAGCAGTTTAATGACGGGAGGGCCGGGTGAGCAGTACTTC. Residues: CASSLMTGGPGEQYF.